The next 14 T cell receptor beta chains were all read from a single sample in a study of breast tumors, draining lymph nodes, adjacent tissues listed by TCRdb under 2016. Lymph node samples were obtained from the axillary draining lymph nodes of breast cancer patients. Libraries were made using multiplex PCR. This sample was sequenced with an Illumina HiSeq 2000. TCRdb reprocessed the public reads (quality trimming at Q25 with fastp, clone calling with MiXCR) and kept in-frame beta chains. Rows merge per CDR3 protein into single entries with the most common DNA and genes. This sample lists about 300,000 distinct CDR3 sequences; about 33% were detected once. Jointly, the top ten make up 0.85% to 1.3% of the sample. The sample taken for sequencing was axillary lymph node tissue. The origin of the receptors is a female donor with breast cancer. Some clones in this sample may be carry-over from other donors' samples.

In regard to this clonotype: The junction shows a germline mismatch at one end, possibly a read error. The chain couples TRBV20-1 to TRBJ1-2; a possible D gene is TRBD1 (5 bases). The CDR3 totals 16 residues. Germline V gene sequence: CDR1 DFQATT, CDR2 SNEGSKA (reference sequence). CDR3 protein: CSARNFGARTNYGHTF. In nucleotides, the CDR3 is TGCAGTGCTAGAAATTTCGGGGCGCGAACTAACTATGGCCACACCTTC.

This clonotype has a count of ten or more. The chain is built from TRBV20-1 and TRBJ1-2; TRBD1 matches 7 bases. The CDR3 has 14 residues. The V segment lost 8 bases and the J segment 0 bases; nucleotides outside the gene matches: 9. CDR1 DFQATT and CDR2 SNEGSKA come from the germline V gene (reference sequence). In DNA form, the CDR3 reads TGCAGTACTCTTTCGGGACAGTCTAACTATGGCTACACCTTC. It codes for CSTLSGQSNYGYTF.

The chain combines TRBV15 with TRBJ1-2, with TRBD1 matching over 8 bases. Germline V gene lookup returns CDR1 LNHNV and CDR2 YYDKDF (reference sequence). V lost 10 bases and J lost 7; bases outside the gene matches: 17. The CDR3 covers 15 residues. As DNA, the CDR3 is TGTGCCAGCGGAGAACCCAGGGGGCGGTCTGGTGGCTACACCTTC. Translated: CASGEPRGRSGGYTF.

This clonotype was recorded at least ten times. V and J are TRBV10-1 and TRBJ2-7, with unresolved D. V dropped 1 base and J dropped 6 bases, with 10 bases sitting between them. Germline-derived CDR1 and CDR2 are WNHNN and SYGVQD (reference sequence). The CDR3 totals 13 residues. CDR3: CASSEWGRSEQYF. Written as DNA, the CDR3 is TGCGCCAGCAGTGAGTGGGGTAGGAGCGAGCAGTACTTC.

The DNA of the CDR3 is TGTGCCAGCAGCTTAAGACAGGGGTTTTCGTCAAGCTCCTACGAGCAGTACTTC. Encoded protein: CASSLRQGFSSSSYEQYF. The chain combines TRBV7-3 with TRBJ2-7; 8 nucleotides agree with TRBD1. CDR3 length: 18 amino acids. V lost 1 base and J lost 0; bases outside the gene matches: 11. Germline CDR1 is SGHTA and CDR2 is FQGTGA.

The table lists this clonotype with many counts. The CDR3 here is CASSLAGPKRYEQYF. For the CDR3, the DNA is TGTGCCAGCAGCTTAGCGGGGCCTAAACGGTACGAGCAGTACTTC. The chain links TRBV11-1 to TRBJ2-7; D is perhaps TRBD1 (5 bases). The germline CDR1 and CDR2 sequences are SGHAT and FQDESV (reference sequence). V was cut by 0 bases and J by 4 bases, with 13 bases left in between. CDR3 length: 15 amino acids.

This clonotype has at least ten counts. The genes are TRBV4-2 and TRBJ2-1; maybe TRBD1 (6 bases). The CDR3 is made up of 17 amino acids. In germline, CDR1 is LGHNA, CDR2 YNFKEQ. V lost 1 base, J lost 2 bases, and 15 bases lay in between. CDR3 in DNA: TGTGCCAGCAGCCAAGTCGTAGGCCAGGGGCCCTACAATGAGCAGTTCTTC. Its translation: CASSQVVGQGPYNEQFF.

CDR3: CASTTGSQETQYF. In nucleotides, the CDR3 is TGTGCCAGCACCACAGGGAGCCAAGAGACCCAGTACTTC. The rearrangement uses TRBV7-9 and TRBJ2-5, with D perhaps TRBD1 (6 bases). The CDR3 extends over 13 amino acids. V lost 7 bases and J 1 base, leaving 10 bases between the germline ends. Germline V lookup: CDR1 SEHNR, CDR2 FQNEAQ (reference sequence).

With regard to this clonotype: No conserved phenylalanine or tryptophan is present at the end of the CDR3, so a read error is the likely explanation. The chain is built from TRBV5-1 and TRBJ1-1; 7 bases are shared with TRBD1. Germline values: CDR1 SGHRS, CDR2 YFSETQ. There are 14 residues in the CDR3. Trimming removed 0 bases from V and 3 bases from J; junction bases left unmatched: 2. The CDR3 bases are TGCGCCAGCAGCTTGGGGGACAGTTACACTGAAGCTTTCTCT. It translates to CASSLGDSYTEAFS.

To note about this clonotype: The junction and the germline gene differ at one end; a read error may be behind it. CDR3 DNA sequence: TGTGCCATCAGTGAGACAGGGGGACAGCCCCAGTACTTC. This sequence encodes CAISETGGQPQYF. V is TRBV6-5 and J is TRBJ2-5; TRBD1 agrees at 9 bases. Per the germline V gene, CDR1 is MNHEY and CDR2 is SVGAGI. The CDR3 covers 13 residues.

This clonotype was recorded at least ten times. CDR3 sequence reads: CASSQVQGRAETQYF. As DNA, the CDR3 is TGTGCCAGCAGCCAAGTACAGGGTCGGGCAGAGACCCAGTACTTC. The V gene is TRBV14, the J gene TRBJ2-5, with a possible D match to TRBD1 (6 bases). Trimming left V 1 base short and J 4 bases short, with 13 bases between. Germline lookup yields CDR1 SGHDN and CDR2 FVKESK. The CDR3 has 15 amino acids.

This clonotype was counted many times. The chain uses TRBV7-8 and TRBJ1-5, with a tentative D call TRBD1 (5 bases). Germline CDR1 reads SGHVS; CDR2 reads FQNEAQ. This CDR3 region has 15 residues. Between the trimmed V and J ends, which lost 5 bases and 2 bases, there was a span of 13 bases. CDR3 loop: CASSQDRDGNQPQHF. CDR3 DNA: TGTGCCAGCAGCCAGGACCGGGACGGCAATCAGCCCCAGCATTTT.

This clonotype was detected ten times or more. The rearrangement uses TRBV20-1 and TRBJ2-5; 10 bases are a match to TRBD2. Germline V gives CDR1 DFQATT, CDR2 SNEGSKA (reference sequence). This CDR3 is 15 amino acids long. The DNA of the CDR3 is TGCACCCCCCGGGCCCTAGCGGGAGTAGGAGAGACCCAGTACTTC. This sequence encodes CTPRALAGVGETQYF.

The chain employs TRBV11-3 and TRBJ1-6, with D unclear. This CDR3 has 9 residues. Per the germline V gene, CDR1 is SGHNT and CDR2 is YENEEA. The V end was cut by 5 bases, the J end by 17 bases, with 7 bases between. CDR3 coding DNA: TGTGCCAGCAGCCCTCTTGTCCACTTT. This gives the protein CASSPLVHF.